This T cell receptor beta chain was identified in a study of control samples from healthy donors and cancer patients. Repertoires were generated with immunoSEQ multiplex PCR, while TCRdb's copy carries only in-frame clones and drops some. The repertoire consists of over 100,000 clones, with approximately 92% occurring once and the leading ten covering about 2.5%. Germline-derived CDR1 and CDR2 are SNHLY and FYNNEI. The CDR3 has 14 amino acids. The ends were cut back, 6 bases at V and 7 bases at J, with 19 bases in the middle. V is TRBV2 and J is TRBJ2-7; D tentatively fits TRBD1 or TRBD2 (5 bases each). The specimen was blood. The receptor comes from a man in his forties in good health. The CDR3 reads CASRKGRGEGEQYF. In DNA form, the CDR3 reads TGTGCCAGCAGGAAGGGACGGGGAGAGGGGGAGCAGTACTTC.